This T cell receptor (beta chain) is from a study of T cell repertoires in cytomegalovirus infection. Findings of the study overall: Summed frequency of shared TCR beta families picked out CMV carriers who also had the relevant HLA.

One entry per CDR3 protein, called by TCRdb with MiXCR from the reads. The repertoire holds about 490,000 distinct CDR3 sequences, with 26% as singletons. The CDR3 consists of 20 residues. V lost 0 bases, J lost 1 base, and 17 bases stayed unmatched. Per the germline V gene, CDR1 is GTSNPN and CDR2 is SVGIG (reference sequence). This clonotype turned up a few times. Its specificity is not known. The TCR comes from a human donor in good health (CMV status not recorded). Some clones in this sample may be carry-over from other donors' samples. Sequencing used PBMCs. The gene calls are TRBV30 and TRBJ2-1; 8 positions agree with TRBD2. The CDR3 DNA follows: TGTGCCTGGAGTGTATTTTTCATGACTAGCGACGTTGGGTCCTACAATGAGCAGTTCTTC. Translating it yields CAWSVFFMTSDVGSYNEQFF.